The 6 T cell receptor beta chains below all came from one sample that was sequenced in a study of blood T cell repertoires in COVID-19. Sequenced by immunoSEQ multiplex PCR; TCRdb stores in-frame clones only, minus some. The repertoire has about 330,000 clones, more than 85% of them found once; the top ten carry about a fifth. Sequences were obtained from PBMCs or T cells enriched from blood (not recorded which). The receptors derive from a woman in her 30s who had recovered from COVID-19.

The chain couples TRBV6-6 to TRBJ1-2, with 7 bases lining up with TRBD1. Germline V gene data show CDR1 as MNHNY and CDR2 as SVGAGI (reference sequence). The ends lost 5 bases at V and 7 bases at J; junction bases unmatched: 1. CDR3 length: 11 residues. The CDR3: CASSRDSGYTF. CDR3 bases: TGTGCCAGCAGTCGGGACAGTGGCTACACCTTC.

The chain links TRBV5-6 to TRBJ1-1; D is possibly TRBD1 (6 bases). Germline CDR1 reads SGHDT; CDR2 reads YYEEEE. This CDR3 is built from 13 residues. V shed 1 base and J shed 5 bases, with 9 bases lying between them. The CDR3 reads CASSLQGQTEAFF. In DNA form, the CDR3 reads TGTGCCAGCAGCTTGCAGGGACAAACTGAAGCTTTCTTT.

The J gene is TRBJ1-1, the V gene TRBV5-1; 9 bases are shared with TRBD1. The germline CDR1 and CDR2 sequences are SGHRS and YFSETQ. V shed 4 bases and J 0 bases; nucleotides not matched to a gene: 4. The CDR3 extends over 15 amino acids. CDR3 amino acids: CASSTWTGVNTEAFF. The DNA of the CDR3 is TGCGCCAGCAGCACTTGGACAGGGGTGAACACTGAAGCTTTCTTT.

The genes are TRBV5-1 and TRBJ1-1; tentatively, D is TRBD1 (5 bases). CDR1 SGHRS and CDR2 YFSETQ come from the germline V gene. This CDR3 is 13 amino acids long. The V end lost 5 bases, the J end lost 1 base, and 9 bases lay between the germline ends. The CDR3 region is CASSGQSNTEAFF. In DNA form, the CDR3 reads TGCGCCAGCAGTGGACAATCGAACACTGAAGCTTTCTTT.

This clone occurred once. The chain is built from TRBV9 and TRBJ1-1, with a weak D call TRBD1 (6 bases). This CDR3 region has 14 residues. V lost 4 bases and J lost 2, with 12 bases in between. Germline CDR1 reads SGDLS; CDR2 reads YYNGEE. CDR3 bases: TGTGCCAGCAGCCAACGACAGGCTAACACTGAAGCTTTCTTT. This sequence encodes CASSQRQANTEAFF. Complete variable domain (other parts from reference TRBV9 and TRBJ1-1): DSGVTQTPKHLITATGQRVTLRCSPRSGDLSVYWYQQSLDQGLQFLIQYYNGEERAKGNILERFSAQQFPDLHSELNLSSLELGDSALYFCASSQRQANTEAFFGQGTRLTVV.

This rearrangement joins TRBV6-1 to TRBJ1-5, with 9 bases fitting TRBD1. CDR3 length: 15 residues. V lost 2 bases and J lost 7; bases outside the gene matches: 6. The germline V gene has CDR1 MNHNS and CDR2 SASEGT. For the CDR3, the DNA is TGTGCCAGCAGTGAATGGGGGGACAGGGTACAGCCCCAGCATTTT. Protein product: CASSEWGDRVQPQHF.